This paragraph covers one T cell receptor beta chain sequence. Its antigen is still unknown. These data originate in a study of cytomegalovirus exposure and HLA in healthy donors. Study as a whole: Findings of an earlier analysis included 117 million unique TCR beta sequences from roughly 190 million T cells.

PCR amplification relied on 60 Vbeta primers (plus 13 Jbeta primers). Using immunoSEQ multiplex PCR, the repertoire was profiled, and TCRdb retains in-frame clones only, with some absent. The data contain around 120,000 clones, roughly 80% of them singletons. Broader study findings: In a later analysis, V- and J-gene trimming of beta chains associated with a DCLRE1C missense variant, replicated independently. For most TCR beta V segments, an earlier analysis put the productive rate at about 87% or about 30% of the time.

Specimen: PBMCs. The sequence came from a man aged 60-69 years in good health and CMV-seropositive.

The CDR3 region has the DNA TGCGCCAGCGGGGACATGAGGGACAACGAGCAGTACTTC. This gives the protein CASGDMRDNEQYF. The chain has TRBV5-1 and TRBJ2-7; D possibly corresponds to TRBD1 (6 bases). Per the germline V gene, CDR1 is SGHRS and CDR2 is YFSETQ. This CDR3 is 13 amino acids long. V lost 7 bases and J 5 bases, leaving 16 bases between the germline ends.